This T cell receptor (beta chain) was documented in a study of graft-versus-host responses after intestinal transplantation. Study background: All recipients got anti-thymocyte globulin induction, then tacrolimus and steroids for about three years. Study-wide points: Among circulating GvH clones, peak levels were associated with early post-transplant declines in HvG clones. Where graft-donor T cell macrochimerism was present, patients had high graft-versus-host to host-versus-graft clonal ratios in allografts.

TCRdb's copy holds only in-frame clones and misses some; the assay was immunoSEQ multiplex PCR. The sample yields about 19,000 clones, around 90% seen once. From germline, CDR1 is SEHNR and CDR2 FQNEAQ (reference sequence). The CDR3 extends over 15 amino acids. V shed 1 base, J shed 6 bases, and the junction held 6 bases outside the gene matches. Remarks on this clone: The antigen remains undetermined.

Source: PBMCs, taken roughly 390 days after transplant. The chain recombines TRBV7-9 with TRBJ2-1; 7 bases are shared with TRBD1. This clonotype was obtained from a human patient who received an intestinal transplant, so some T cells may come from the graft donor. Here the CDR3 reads CASSLEGAHPNEQFF. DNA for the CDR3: TGTGCCAGCAGCTTAGAGGGGGCCCATCCCAATGAGCAGTTCTTC.